This is a list of T cell receptor beta chains from one sample in a study of CD8 T cells in ankylosing spondylitis. MiXCR, applied by TCRdb to the 5' RACE reads, yields one record per CDR3 protein. Of about 540,000 distinct CDR3 sequences listed, 10% to 15% are singletons. The sequenced sample was blood, either unsorted or a sorted T cell fraction (not recorded which). These receptors all stem from a male donor with ankylosing spondylitis. CDR3s include the opening cysteine and the closing phenylalanine or tryptophan. D genes are given only for firm matches. The size of a clone is reported for some rows only, either as once, few or many, or as a class for expanded clones.

>TRBJ1-2|TRBV5-1|many|.
TGCGCCAGCAGCTTGAACAGGGACTATGGCTACACCTTC
CASSLNRDYGYTF
>TRBJ1-4|TRBV4-1|few|TRBD1
TGCGCCAGCAGCCGTAGGGCAGGACAGGGACCCGCAACTAATGAAAAACTGTTTTTT
CASSRRAGQGPATNEKLFF
>TRBJ1-5|TRBV24-1|.|.
TGTGCCACCAGTCCTGGGGGGCATCAGCCCCAGCATTTT
CATSPGGHQPQHF
>TRBJ2-3|TRBV4-1|.|.
TGCGCCAGCAGCCAATTGAGCGAACTGCGGACAGATACGCAGTATTTT
CASSQLSELRTDTQYF
>TRBJ2-2|TRBV27|.|TRBD2
TGTGCCAGCAGTTCATCCGGGACTAGGGGTGCCGGGGAGCTGTTTTTT
CASSSSGTRGAGELFF
>TRBJ2-2|TRBV30|.|.
TGTGCCTGGATTCTCAGGGAGCCCGGGGAGCTGTTTTTT
CAWILREPGELFF
>TRBJ2-5|TRBV11-2|few|TRBD1
TGTGCCAGCAGTCATGGACAGGACCAAGAGACCCAGTACTTC
CASSHGQDQETQYF
>TRBJ2-5|TRBV20-1|.|TRBD2
TGCAGTGCTAGACGGACGGGACTAGTCTCAGAGACCCAGTACTTC
CSARRTGLVSETQYF
>TRBJ2-7|TRBV6-2/TRBV6-3|few|.
TGTGCCAGCAGTTACCTGGCTCCTCAACAGGAGCAGTACTTC
CASSYLAPQQEQYF
>TRBJ2-1|TRBV19|few|TRBD1
TGTGCCAGTAGTGGGGGACAGACAATCAATGAGCAGTTCTTC
CASSGGQTINEQFF
>TRBJ2-3|TRBV5-1|few|.
TGCGCCAGCAGCTTGGACGGGAGATTTACAGATACGCAGTATTTT
CASSLDGRFTDTQYF